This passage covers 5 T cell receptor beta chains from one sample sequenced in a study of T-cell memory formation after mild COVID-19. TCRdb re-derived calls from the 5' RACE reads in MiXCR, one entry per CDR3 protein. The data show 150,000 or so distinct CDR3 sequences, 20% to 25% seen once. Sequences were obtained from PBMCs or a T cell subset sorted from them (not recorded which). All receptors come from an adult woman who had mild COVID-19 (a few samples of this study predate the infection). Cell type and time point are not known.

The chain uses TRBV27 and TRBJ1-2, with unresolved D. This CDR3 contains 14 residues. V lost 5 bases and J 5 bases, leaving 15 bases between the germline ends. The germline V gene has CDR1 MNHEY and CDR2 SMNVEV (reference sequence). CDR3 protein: CASSPWEGWYGYTF. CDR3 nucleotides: TGTGCCAGCAGTCCCTGGGAGGGCTGGTATGGCTACACCTTC.

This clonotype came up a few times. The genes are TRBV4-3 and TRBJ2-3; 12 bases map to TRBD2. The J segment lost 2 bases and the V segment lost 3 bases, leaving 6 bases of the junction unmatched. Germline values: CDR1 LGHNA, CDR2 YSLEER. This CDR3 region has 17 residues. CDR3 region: CASSHLLAGGFTDTQYF. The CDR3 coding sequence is TGCGCCAGCAGCCACCTTCTAGCGGGAGGGTTCACAGATACGCAGTATTTT.

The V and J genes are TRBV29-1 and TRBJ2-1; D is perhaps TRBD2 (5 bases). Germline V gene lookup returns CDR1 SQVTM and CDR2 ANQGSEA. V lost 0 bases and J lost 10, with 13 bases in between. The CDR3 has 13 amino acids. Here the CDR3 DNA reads TGCAGCGTTGAAGACCGGGGAGCCCCGGAGCAGTTCTTC. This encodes CSVEDRGAPEQFF.

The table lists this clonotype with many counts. The CDR3 sequence is CASSSTAFYGYTF. In DNA, the CDR3 is TGTGCCAGCAGCTCCACAGCATTCTATGGCTACACCTTC. V gene TRBV7-2 combines with J gene TRBJ1-2, with D uncertain. This CDR3 is built from 13 residues. Germline V gene data show CDR1 as SGHTA and CDR2 as FQGNSA. Trimming stripped 4 bases from V and 4 bases from J, with 10 bases between.

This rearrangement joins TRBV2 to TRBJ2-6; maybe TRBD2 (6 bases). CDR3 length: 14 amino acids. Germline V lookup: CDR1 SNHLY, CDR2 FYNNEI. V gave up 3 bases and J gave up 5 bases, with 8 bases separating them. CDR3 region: CASSERDWANVLTF. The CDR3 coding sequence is TGTGCCAGCAGTGAGAGGGACTGGGCCAACGTCCTGACTTTC.